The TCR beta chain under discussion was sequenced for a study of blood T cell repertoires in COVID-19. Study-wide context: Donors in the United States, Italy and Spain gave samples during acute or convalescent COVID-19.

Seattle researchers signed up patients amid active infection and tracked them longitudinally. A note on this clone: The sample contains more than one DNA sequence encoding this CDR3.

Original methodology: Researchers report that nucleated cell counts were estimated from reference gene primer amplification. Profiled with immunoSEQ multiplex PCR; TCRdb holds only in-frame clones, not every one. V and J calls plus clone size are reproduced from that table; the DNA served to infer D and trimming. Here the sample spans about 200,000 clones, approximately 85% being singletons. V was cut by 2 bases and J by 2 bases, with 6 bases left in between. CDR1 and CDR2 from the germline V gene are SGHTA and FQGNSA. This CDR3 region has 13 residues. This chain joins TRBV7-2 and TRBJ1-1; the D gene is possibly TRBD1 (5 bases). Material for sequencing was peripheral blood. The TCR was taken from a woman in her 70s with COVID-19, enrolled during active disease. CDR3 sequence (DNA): TGTGCCAGCAGCTTACAGGGTAACACTGAAGCTTTCTTT. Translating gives CASSLQGNTEAFF.